The clone carrying this T cell receptor (beta chain) was found a few times. These data come from a study of blood T cells in healthy people across ages. The use of a sample-barcoded 5' primer and a J-beta primer mix characterized a second PCR of roughly 6 to 11 cycles. TCRdb re-derived calls from the 5' RACE reads in MiXCR, one entry per CDR3 protein. The repertoire holds 950,000 to 1,200,000 distinct CDR3 sequences, with around two fifths as singletons. The clonotype originates from a man aged 18 to 29 in good health. The sample was blood.

The CDR3 DNA is TGTGCCAGCAGCCAAGATAGAGGACAGGTTGCGGAGACCCAGTACTTC. Encoded protein: CASSQDRGQVAETQYF. The chain joins TRBV14 to TRBJ2-5; 7 bases are shared with TRBD1. This CDR3 contains 16 residues. The V gene's germline CDR1 is SGHDN and CDR2 FVKESK. J was trimmed by 5 bases and V by 0 bases; bases with no gene match: 9.